The clone carrying this T cell receptor (beta chain) was picked up a small number of times. The target antigen is unknown. This specimen comes from a study of identical twins. Germline V lookup: CDR1 SQVTM, CDR2 ANQGSEA. V lost 4 bases, J lost 8 bases, and 9 bases lay in between. The CDR3 runs to 10 residues. Using its own MiXCR run on the 5' RACE reads, TCRdb lists one record per CDR3 protein. The sample carries around 690,000 distinct CDR3 sequences, 21% recorded once. Findings of the study overall: The presence of invariant MAIT and iNKT cells could partly confound analyses of zero-insertion sequences. Low generation-probability sequences were in excess among twin-shared out-of-frame alpha sequences.

This sample was shared with a second study, whose subject was T cells expressing NK-cell markers. According to that study: The eight sequenced donors comprised seven who were HCMV-seropositive and one who was seronegative. In several experiments, an anti-gamma-delta TCR antibody restricted sorting to alpha-beta TCR T cells.

Material: PBMCs. The chain combines TRBV29-1 with TRBJ2-7; perhaps D is TRBD1 or TRBD2 (5 bases each). The source of this sequence is a woman aged 18-29 years in good health. The CDR3 nucleotides are TGCAGCGTTGGTGGGGGAAAGCAGTACTTC. Residues: CSVGGGKQYF.